This is a list of T cell receptor beta chains from one sample in a study of cytomegalovirus exposure and HLA in healthy donors. The repertoire was sequenced with immunoSEQ multiplex PCR; TCRdb's copy has only in-frame clones and lacks some. The table includes fewer than 250,000 clones, 70% to 75% detected once. The sequenced sample was PBMCs. These receptors all stem from a man aged 25-40 years in good health and CMV-seropositive. Both conserved end residues are trimmed from each CDR3. Fields, in order: V gene, J gene, CDR3 protein.

TRBV7-2	TRBJ1-4	ASSPGQGWGTNEKLF
TRBV4-2	TRBJ2-7	ASSQGTVSSYEQY
TRBV6-6	TRBJ2-7	ASRRDSREQY
TRBV21-1	TRBJ2-7	ASSKGQGDYEQY
TRBV28	TRBJ1-5	ASNKGVVDNQPQH
TRBV19	TRBJ2-5	ASSSGGARETQY
TRBV7-3	TRBJ2-7	ASSKSSGGAGEQY
TRBV7-8	TRBJ2-7	ASSLGVGQGSYEQY
TRBV30	TRBJ1-5	AWSLRGQGVRQPQH
TRBV19	TRBJ1-2	ASYDRPSYGYT
TRBV9	TRBJ1-3	ASSPLGNTIY